This record looks at one TCR beta chain sequence and its context. Its recognized antigen is unknown. Qualities for individual bases were not recorded, and no much larger clone is one base off. Library prep was done by the immunoSEQ multiplex PCR assay. The multiplex PCR relied on a mix of 60 forward primers for TCR Vbeta segments and 13 reverse primers for TCR Jbeta segments. The CDR3 region of rearranged TCR beta genes was amplified from genomic DNA by a multiplex PCR assay. Amplified TCR beta libraries were sequenced as 87-base-pair reads on the Illumina HiSeq System. Concerning the study's data processing: Across the 500 to 750 repertoires, a later analysis counted 78 million or so unique TCR beta chains, 9.5 million to 12 million of which were shared by at least two donors. Raw reads were error-corrected and collapsed into unique sequences by a nearest-neighbor algorithm in which closely related sequences were merged to remove PCR and sequencing errors. CDR3 sequences were aligned to IMGT reference sequences to assign V, D and J gene segments. Each retained sequence needed at least a six-nucleotide match to both a V gene segment and a J gene segment. Rearrangements were called productive when the CDR3 lacked stop codons and stayed in frame with V and J; all others were non-productive. Following IMGT convention, CDR3 was defined as the stretch from the second conserved V-encoded cysteine up to the conserved J-encoded phenylalanine. In an earlier analysis of just under 600 of the donors, sequences lacking an unambiguous match to a single V gene segment were excluded. An earlier analysis of some 610 of the donors called V segments functional above 56.7% productive rearrangements and segregating when the between-donor standard deviation exceeded 5%. A statistical classification framework was built for diagnosing cytomegalovirus status from the catalog of TCR beta chain sequences. V and J gene assignment, in a later analysis, came from comparing TCR nucleotide sequences with IMGT/GENE-DB human TR gene sequences. The TCRdist pipeline was used in a later analysis to assign CDR3 sequences and most-parsimonious VDJ recombination scenarios. In a later analysis, each TCR beta chain was defined by its CDR3 amino acid sequence together with its V-gene family, and reads without a unique V-gene family were excluded. In a later analysis, 450 to 600 highly shared, low-generation-probability nucleotide sequences were removed to address suspected cross-contamination and a sequencing artifact. A later analysis calculated a clonal expansion index for each public chain from normalized within-repertoire ranks of inferred template counts. In a later analysis, generation probabilities were computed using a VDJ recombination model fitted to out-of-frame rearrangements, and the results were checked against IGoR. Hypergeometric tests were used in a later analysis to score TCR-TCR, TCR-HLA and TCR-CMV co-occurrence, with a repertoire-size bias correction applied to the TCR pairs. In a later analysis, false discovery rates were estimated by permuting HLA or CMV assignments 20 times. A later analysis grouped co-occurring TCRs with DBSCAN, adding TCRdist sequence similarity when clustering within HLA-allele-positive subsets. For co-occurrence clustering, repertoires with fewer than 30,000 or more than 120,000 public chains were excluded, along with 5 or 6 repertoires with anomalous nucleotide sharing. Sourced from immuneACCESS, this table was stored by TCRdb with only in-frame sequences that have V and J called. A share of the clones is absent; for the studies checked, an unresolved V gene accounts for under half, and the remainder has no known explanation. Clone size and V and J calls were adopted from that table, with D and trimming inferred from the DNA. This sample lists 200,000 to 250,000 clones; roughly 70% were detected once. Clones ranked in the top ten supply about 1.9% of the sample.

The sample belongs to a study of cytomegalovirus exposure and HLA in healthy donors (dated by TCRdb to about 2017). The study in broad terms: An earlier analysis of roughly 500 of the donors reported about 260 Gb of sequence data and 117 million unique TCR beta sequences obtained from some 200 million T cells. About 300 gigabases of sequencing data and approximately 85 million unique TCR sequences were included in an early release covering around 650 HLA-typed donors. Among the approximately 430 genotyped donors, more than 70% belonged to the genetic ancestry cluster associated with self-reported Caucasian donors. The study aimed to test whether signatures of past pathogen exposure could be identified by cataloging public T cell receptors. The study profiled the T cell repertoires of fewer than 850 subjects by immunosequencing and related them to cytomegalovirus serostatus. In addition to the first cohort of 666 subjects, a separate validation cohort of 120 different subjects was used. To predict cytomegalovirus infection status, the study combined high-throughput TCR immunosequencing, statistical association of individual TCRs with disease status, and machine learning. A later analysis re-examined previously published TCR beta repertoires from hundreds of donors and added high-resolution HLA genotyping to investigate patterns of TCR occurrence. The later analysis used no new phenotypic data to find candidate immune exposures, relying instead on TCR beta sequences and their occurrence across donors. An earlier analysis of 587 of the donors used high-throughput TCR beta sequencing to judge whether each TCR beta V gene segment behaved as functional or pseudogenic. Donor age, sex, ethnicity and CMV serostatus were compiled together with the repertoire data. In a later genetic analysis, genome-wide SNP genotypes for about three fifths of the roughly 670 donors were used, and that subset was treated as a discovery cohort. Every repertoire in the discovery cohort had been generated on one and the same sequencing platform. HLA typing covered class I and class II loci at four-digit resolution. The number of typed donors differed by locus: roughly 629-630 for A, B, C, DRB1 and DQB1; some 540 for DQA1; about 600 for DPA1; and some 450 for DPB1. A handful of DR-DQ haplotypes were handled as single units for association and clustering because linkage in the cohort was strong. Among roughly 370 genotyped donors of the cohort, an average of 235,054 unique TCR beta nucleotide sequences were sequenced per donor, around 18% of them non-productive.

The CDR3 contains 12 residues, cysteine and phenylalanine counted. Only CDR3 DNA is held: 36 bases, read in frame from base 1. The junction shows trimming of 11 bases on V and 9 bases on J, and the gene matches do not reach 10 bases of it. Reading the germline V gene gives CDR1 SNHLY and CDR2 FYNNEI. Overall results and qualifications from the work: Several of the top co-occurrence clusters appeared to be linked to parvovirus B19, influenza, CMV and Epstein-Barr virus, according to a later analysis. In a later analysis, TCR association rates were found to vary across HLA loci, with the most associated TCRs seen for DRB1 alleles and the fewest for HLA-C alleles. Over 15 rarely observed V segments, including chromosome 9 orphons, were excluded from the earlier analysis of about 610 of the donors because counts were too low. Three of the identified cytomegalovirus-associated TCR beta chains were confirmed in vitro to be specific for cytomegalovirus antigens. V-gene and J-gene trimming of TCR beta chains was associated with a missense DCLRE1C variant in a later genetic analysis, and the association was replicated in an independent cohort. The only immune exposure information available for the cohort was CMV serostatus. According to a later analysis, most CMV-associated TCR beta chains appeared to be HLA-restricted, and the HLA associations seemed to be driven largely by CMV exposure. The 87-base-pair reads could not distinguish some IMGT-functional V segments, including TRBV6-2 and TRBV6-3, so those segments were excluded. Roughly uniform sequencing depth across donors was assumed in presence/absence analyses, although this assumption may not hold. Specific HLA alleles were associated with 16,951 TCR beta sequences at a false discovery rate of 0.05 in a later analysis. The authors suggested that the approach could potentially be extended to other disease states and immunological phenotypes. HLA typing was unavailable for some donors at each locus, so association tests used only the typed subset. Assigning TCR associations to individual alleles was difficult when HLA alleles, especially DR and DQ, strongly co-occurred. According to a later genetic analysis, donors in an Asian-associated ancestry cluster had fewer N-insertions in productive TCRs than the approximately 630-donor mean. Broadly in line with IMGT annotations, most TCR beta V segments showed up in productive rearrangements about 87% or about 30% of the time in an earlier analysis of several hundred of the donors. In both the original and validation cohorts, the classifier was reported to diagnose cytomegalovirus status with high specificity and sensitivity. A cluster of highly shared sequence variants was judged likely to be a technical artifact of the sequencing pipeline. This cohort had only TCR beta chains sequenced, and the lack of alpha or paired-chain data limited which features could be detected. The study listed 164 TCR beta chains as associated with cytomegalovirus. Compared with equally common non-associated chains, HLA-associated TCR beta chains in a later analysis were more clonally expanded and had lower generation probabilities. A further reported finding was that TCR beta sequences accurately predicted the HLA-A and HLA-B alleles for most subjects in the first cohort. Linkage disequilibrium might explain the correlated functional status among segregating V segments, but an unknown experimental factor could not be excluded. While some public TCRs were present in many individuals, most TCR sequences turned up only very rarely across donors.

The cohort comprised under 700 healthy bone marrow donors. At the time of sampling, all cohort members were nominally healthy, though unrecorded immune exposures were likely present. The donor was CMV seronegative and belonged to the group of approximately 320 seronegative cohort members. A peripheral blood sample was provided by each donor, and peripheral blood mononuclear cells were used for TCR beta sequencing. Genomic DNA was extracted from the blood cell samples with the Qiagen DNeasy Blood Extraction Kit. Sequencing was done on a sample of PBMCs. This receptor was identified in a woman aged 25 to 39 in good health and CMV-seronegative. The rearrangement joined TRBV2 to TRBJ2-1; the central 7 bases match TRBD2. The CDR3 region has the sequence CAGSGNGGEQFF. The sequenced DNA: TGTGCCGGGAGCGGGAATGGGGGTGAGCAGTTCTTC.